This passage covers 3 T cell receptor beta chains from one sample sequenced in a study of early T cells in non-severe SARS-CoV-2 infection. TCRdb recomputed calls from the 5' RACE reads with MiXCR, one row per CDR3 protein. The sample lists about 47,000 distinct CDR3 sequences, around 10% seen once, with 5% to 6.5% in the top ten. The sample consisted of whole blood, taken at baseline. The receptor source for this set is an adult who was a healthcare worker with PCR-confirmed SARS-CoV-2 infection or an uninfected control (not recorded which).

This chain joins TRBV6-6 and TRBJ2-3; 11 bases are shared with TRBD2. The V and J ends lost 6 bases and 5 bases, in that order; junction bases with no gene match: 10. The CDR3 has 16 amino acids. The germline V gene has CDR1 MNHNY and CDR2 SVGAGI (reference sequence). The CDR3 loop is CASRSSASGRIDTQYF. CDR3 nucleotide sequence: TGTGCCAGCAGGTCTTCTGCTAGCGGGAGGATAGATACGCAGTATTTT.

This CDR3 is CAWKFGDREDSPLHF. The DNA of the CDR3 is TGTGCCTGGAAGTTCGGGGACAGGGAGGATTCACCCCTCCACTTT. The rearrangement links TRBV30 to TRBJ1-6, with TRBD1 matching over 9 bases. V gave up 4 bases and J gave up 8 bases; unmatched junction bases: 9. The CDR3 extends over 15 amino acids. In germline, CDR1 is GTSNPN, CDR2 SVGIG (reference sequence).

This chain connects TRBV14 to TRBJ2-7, with 9 bases identical to TRBD1. This CDR3 contains 14 residues. V lost 5 bases and J lost 0; bases outside the gene matches: 2. Germline V gene data show CDR1 as SGHDN and CDR2 as FVKESK. CDR3 in DNA: TGTGCCAGCAGCTTACAGGGGGCCTCCTACGAGCAGTACTTC. Its translation is CASSLQGASYEQYF. Using reference TRBV14 and TRBJ2-7 for the parts outside the CDR3, the full variable domain is EAGVTQFPSHSVIEKGQTVTLRCDPISGHDNLYWYRRVMGKEIKFLLHFVKESKQDESGMPNNRFLAERTGGTYSTLKVQPAELEDSGVYFCASSLQGASYEQYFGPGTRLTVT.